The rows below give T cell receptor beta chains drawn from one sample of a study of beta chain features in type 1 diabetes. The data were produced by immunoSEQ multiplex PCR, yet TCRdb's version contains in-frame clones alone and is incomplete. The sample records around 40,000 clones, 50% to 75% being singletons. Sequencing was carried out using Tregs from blood. All receptors come from a woman aged 30 to 39 in good health. The CDR3 runs from the conserved cysteine through the conserved F or W. Fields, in order: D gene, J gene, V gene, clone size, CDR3 protein, CDR3 DNA. The D gene is left open where the match is weak. Size tells how often a clone was seen (once, few, many) or the class of an expanded clone, and some rows leave it out.

TRBD2,TRBJ2-3,TRBV27,few,CASSLLGPQGVGGTSRTDTQYF,TGTGCCAGCAGTTTATTGGGACCCCAGGGGGTTGGGGGGACTAGCCGCACAGATACGCAGTATTTT
NA,TRBJ2-1,TRBV7-6,NA,CASSKTGNEQFF,TGTGCCAGCAGCAAAACGGGGAATGAGCAGTTCTTC
NA,TRBJ2-5,TRBV6-1,NA,CASSVFGVGGQETQYF,TGTGCCAGCAGTGTATTCGGGGTCGGAGGACAAGAGACCCAGTACTTC
NA,TRBJ2-7,TRBV6-1,NA,CASSDGGWYEQYF,TGTGCCAGCAGTGATGGGGGGTGGTACGAGCAGTACTTC
NA,TRBJ2-1,TRBV7-8,NA,CASSLITRSDGVRYNEQFF,TGTGCCAGCAGCTTAATCACCCGGTCCGACGGAGTCCGCTACAATGAGCAGTTCTTC
TRBD2,TRBJ2-5,TRBV7-2,NA,CASSPRLAGLQETQYF,TGTGCCAGCAGCCCCCGGCTAGCGGGTTTACAAGAGACCCAGTACTTC
TRBD1,TRBJ1-2,TRBV27,few,CASSRGPTNYGYTF,TGTGCCAGCAGTAGGGGGCCTACTAACTATGGCTACACCTTC
NA,TRBJ1-2,TRBV9,NA,CASSPSDGGIYGYTF,TGTGCCAGCAGCCCTTCGGATGGGGGGATCTATGGCTACACCTTC
TRBD1,TRBJ2-2,TRBV7-2,NA,CASSLDRGADGELFF,TGTGCCAGCAGCTTAGACAGGGGGGCTGATGGGGAGCTGTTTTTT
NA,TRBJ2-1,TRBV21-1,medium-sized,CASSKGAAGYNEQFF,TGTGCCAGCAGCAAGGGGGCGGCAGGATACAATGAGCAGTTCTTC
NA,TRBJ1-2,TRBV18,NA,CASSPNRDGYTF,TGTGCCAGCTCACCCAACAGGGATGGCTACACCTTC
NA,TRBJ2-7,TRBV10-3,few,CAISRDIYEQYF,TGTGCCATCAGCCGGGACATCTACGAGCAGTACTTC
TRBD2,TRBJ2-1,TRBV4-3,NA,CASSRGLAGVGEQFF,TGCGCCAGCAGTAGAGGACTAGCGGGAGTCGGGGAGCAGTTCTTC
NA,TRBJ1-2,TRBV28,NA,CASSFGGGYGYTF,TGTGCCAGCAGTTTTGGGGGGGGGTATGGCTACACCTTC
TRBD1,TRBJ1-2,TRBV27,NA,CASRRTGGSYGYTF,TGTGCCAGCAGGCGGACAGGGGGTAGCTATGGCTACACCTTC
TRBD2,TRBJ2-1,TRBV19,NA,CASSNAGGPGNEQFF,TGTGCCAGTAGTAATGCGGGAGGGCCTGGCAATGAGCAGTTCTTC
NA,TRBJ2-7,TRBV6-6,few,CASRSRPYEQYF,TGTGCCAGCAGATCTAGACCCTACGAGCAGTACTTC
NA,TRBJ2-1,TRBV28,medium-sized,CASSLYQIQFF,TGTGCCAGCAGTTTATATCAGATTCAGTTCTTC